This TCR beta chain derives from a study of shared clonotypes between healthy human individuals. This clone came up a few times. Other nucleotide sequences in the sample specify the same CDR3. Clones were read by immunoSEQ multiplex PCR, and TCRdb kept only the in-frame ones, dropping some. The table includes about 480,000 clones, about four fifths detected once. Looked up from germline, CDR1 is SGDLS and CDR2 is YYNGEE. The CDR3 length is 15 residues. V was pared by 4 bases and J by 2 bases, with 13 bases between. V and J are TRBV9 and TRBJ1-5; D not resolved. The sample was PBMCs. The source is a woman aged 40-49 years in good health. Some clones in this sample may be carry-over from other donors' samples. The CDR3 loop reads CASSSGGGGNQPQHF. The DNA for the CDR3 is TGTGCCAGCAGCTCCGGTGGAGGCGGCAATCAGCCCCAGCATTTT. Together with reference TRBV9 and TRBJ1-5, the CDR3 gives the full variable domain: DSGVTQTPKHLITATGQRVTLRCSPRSGDLSVYWYQQSLDQGLQFLIQYYNGEERAKGNILERFSAQQFPDLHSELNLSSLELGDSALYFCASSSGGGGNQPQHFGDGTRLSIL.